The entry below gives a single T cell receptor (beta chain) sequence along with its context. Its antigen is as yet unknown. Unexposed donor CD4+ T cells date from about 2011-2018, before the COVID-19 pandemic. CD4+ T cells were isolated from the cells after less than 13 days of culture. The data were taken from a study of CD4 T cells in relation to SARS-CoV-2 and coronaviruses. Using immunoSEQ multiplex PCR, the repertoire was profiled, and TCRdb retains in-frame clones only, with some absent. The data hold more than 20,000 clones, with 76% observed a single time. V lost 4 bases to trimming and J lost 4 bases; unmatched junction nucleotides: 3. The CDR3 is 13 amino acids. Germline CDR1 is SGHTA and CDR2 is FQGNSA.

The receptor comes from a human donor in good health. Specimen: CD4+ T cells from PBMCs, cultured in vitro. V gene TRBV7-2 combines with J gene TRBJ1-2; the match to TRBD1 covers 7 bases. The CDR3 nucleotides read TGTGCCAGCAGCTCCCGGGACAGCTATGGCTACACCTTC. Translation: CASSSRDSYGYTF.